The 15 T cell receptor beta chains given below trace back to one sample, sequenced in a study of metastatic and nonmetastatic thyroid tumors. Each patient went into thyroid surgery without having received any treatment. MiXCR reprocessed the PCR reads for TCRdb. The sample lists 30,000 to 35,000 clones, 20% to 25% seen once, with roughly 3.1% in the top ten. Sequencing was done on a sample of tumor tissue. The receptor source for this set is a male donor with papillary thyroid cancer or a benign thyroid nodule (not recorded which). Some clones in this sample may be carry-over from other donors' samples.

V is TRBV20-1 and J is TRBJ1-3; no clear D gene. The CDR3 consists of 11 residues. CDR1 is DFQATT, CDR2 SNEGSKA, per germline (reference sequence). V lost 3 bases, J lost 4 bases, and 4 bases lay in between. CDR3 coding DNA: TGCAGTGCTAGTGAAGGAAACACCATATATTTT. Translation: CSASEGNTIYF.

This chain connects TRBV7-3 to TRBJ2-1, with 9 bases matching TRBD2. Germline CDR1 SGHTA, CDR2 FQGTGA. This CDR3 is 15 amino acids long. The V gene end was trimmed by 7 bases and the J gene end by 7 bases; junction bases not matched to a gene: 11. The CDR3, as DNA: TGTGCCAGCATCAGGGCTAGCGGGACTCAGAATGAGCAGTTCTTC. Its protein is CASIRASGTQNEQFF.

The table lists this clone with many counts. The gene calls are TRBV28 and TRBJ2-1; D is unclear. Germline CDR1 MDHEN, CDR2 SYDVKM. The CDR3 covers 13 residues. Trimming took 7 bases from V and 0 from J, leaving 7 bases between them. In nucleotides, the CDR3 is TGTGCCAGCAACCCGAGCTCCTACAATGAGCAGTTCTTC. Protein sequence: CASNPSSYNEQFF.

The chain has TRBV6-2 or TRBV6-3 and TRBJ2-1; 8 nucleotides align to TRBD1. CDR1 is MNHEY and CDR2 is SVGEGT in the germline V gene. The length of the CDR3 is 16 residues. V was clipped by 0 bases and J by 3 bases; unmatched bases: 4. The CDR3 sequence is CASSYSWTGNYNEQFF. The CDR3 DNA reads TGTGCCAGCAGTTACTCGTGGACAGGGAACTACAATGAGCAGTTCTTC.

This clone was seen at least ten times. The rearrangement joins TRBV7-2 to TRBJ1-2; D gene unclear. The germline V gene encodes CDR1 SGHTA and CDR2 FQGNSA. Trimming removed 5 bases at V and 4 bases at J, with 17 bases between. There are 15 residues in the CDR3. The CDR3 sequence: CASSPTGTSAYGYTF. DNA for the CDR3: TGTGCCAGCAGCCCAACCGGTACAAGTGCCTATGGCTACACCTTC.

This clone appeared a single time. The DNA of the CDR3 is TGCGCCAGCAGCCCCGACAGGGGGGGATACACCGGGGAGCTGTTTTTT. This gives the protein CASSPDRGGYTGELFF. The gene calls are TRBV5-1 and TRBJ2-2, with 9 positions matching TRBD1. V was clipped by 4 bases and J by 3 bases; unmatched bases: 7. Germline loops: CDR1 SGHRS, CDR2 YFSETQ. There are 16 residues in the CDR3.

Turning to this clone: At one boundary the junction diverges from the germline segment, which might be a read error. This chain links TRBV7-2 with TRBJ2-7; 7 nucleotides line up with TRBD2. CDR1 and CDR2 from the germline V gene are SGHTA and FQGNSA. The CDR3 consists of 12 residues. The CDR3 DNA sequence: TGTGCCAGCAGCAGCCCGGGAGGCGAGAAGTACTTC. Translating it yields CASSSPGGEKYF.

This clone was seen ten or more times. V usage is TRBV28 and J usage is TRBJ1-4; maybe TRBD1 (6 bases). This CDR3 has 15 amino acids. V was clipped by 7 bases and J by 7 bases, with 19 bases between them. CDR1 and CDR2 (germline): MDHEN, SYDVKM. The CDR3 sequence: CASTLSRGWGEKLFF. Written as DNA, the CDR3 is TGTGCCAGCACCCTTTCGAGGGGGTGGGGTGAAAAACTGTTTTTT.

This clone has only a few counts. The rearrangement uses TRBV28 and TRBJ1-4; D is unresolved. The CDR3 runs 13 residues. Between the trimmed V and J ends, which lost 8 bases and 4 bases, there was a span of 11 bases. CDR1 is MDHEN, CDR2 SYDVKM, per germline. The CDR3 DNA sequence: TGTGCCAGCTACGGCAGTGTTAATGAAAAACTGTTTTTT. As protein: CASYGSVNEKLFF.

This chain connects TRBV6-1 to TRBJ2-1, with 7 bases matching TRBD1. The V segment lost 7 bases and the J segment 4 bases; nucleotides outside the gene matches: 10. The CDR3 runs 15 residues. The germline V gene encodes CDR1 MNHNS and CDR2 SASEGT. The CDR3 protein is CASILLQGSYNEQFF. CDR3 DNA sequence: TGTGCCAGCATCCTCTTACAGGGGTCTTACAATGAGCAGTTCTTC.

The chain recombines TRBV6-6 with TRBJ2-7, with D possibly being TRBD1 (5 bases). Deletions cut 0 bases from V and 5 bases from J, with 14 bases between. CDR3 length: 15 residues. Germline CDR1 is MNHNY and CDR2 is SVGAGI (reference sequence). The CDR3 DNA sequence: TGTGCCAGCAGTTACTCGATTCACCAGGGCCACGAGCAGTACTTC. Protein product: CASSYSIHQGHEQYF.

This clone was counted at least ten times. This chain uses TRBV20-1 with TRBJ2-1, with 8 bases matching TRBD2. J lost 0 bases, V lost 3 bases, and 7 bases had no gene match. The CDR3 consists of 16 residues. Germline assignment: CDR1 DFQATT and CDR2 SNEGSKA (reference sequence). CDR3 nucleotide sequence: TGCAGTGCTAGCAGACTAGCGCGTAGCTCCTACAATGAGCAGTTCTTC. Protein sequence: CSASRLARSSYNEQFF.

This clone has ten or more counts. This chain joins TRBV5-6 and TRBJ2-1; D may be TRBD1 (5 bases). The CDR3 is 15 residues long. Germline assignment: CDR1 SGHDT and CDR2 YYEEEE. The V and J ends lost 4 bases and 7 bases respectively, with 18 bases between them. Written as DNA, the CDR3 is TGTGCCAGCAGCGCCAGGGAAATTGTTTGGAATGAGCAGTTCTTC. Encoded protein: CASSAREIVWNEQFF.

The table lists this clone with a few counts. This chain uses TRBV28 with TRBJ2-3, with a tentative D call TRBD2 (6 bases). Deletions cut 5 bases from V and 0 bases from J, with 15 bases between. The CDR3 has 16 amino acids. Germline V gene lookup returns CDR1 MDHEN and CDR2 SYDVKM. CDR3 sequence (DNA): TGTGCCAGCAGTAGGAGCGGGCGTGCTAGCACAGATACGCAGTATTTT. It translates to CASSRSGRASTDTQYF.

In its sample, this clone was seen a few times. One junction end disagrees with the germline gene, perhaps due to a read error. This sample includes further DNA sequences coding for the same CDR3. The CDR3 sequence: CASSLGTPGPETRYF. CDR3 DNA sequence: TGTGCCAGCAGCCTCGGGACGCCGGGACCGGAGACCCGGTACTTC. The chain employs TRBV12-3 or TRBV12-4 and TRBJ2-5; D tentatively fits TRBD1 or TRBD2 (5 bases each). The CDR3 covers 15 residues.